The next 8 T cell receptor beta chains were all read from a single sample in a study of chemoradiotherapy in HPV16-positive cancers. Only in-frame clones appear in the TCRdb table, and some are missing; sequencing was by immunoSEQ multiplex PCR. This sample has roughly 2,000 clones; 70% to 90% occur once, and the top ten carry around 3%. Here the sequenced sample was tumor tissue, taken from a patient who underwent chemoradiotherapy. Receptors originate from a human donor with HPV-associated anogenital cancer.

This clone was counted a few times. The CDR3 DNA reads TGTGCCAGAAGCCACATCTCTCGGGGTCCTAGCACAGATACGCAGTATTTT. It translates to CARSHISRGPSTDTQYF. V is TRBV5-3 and J is TRBJ2-3; tentatively, D is TRBD2 (5 bases). TRBV5-3 is placed among ORFs of uncertain function. CDR3 length equals 17 residues. The ends were cut back, 4 bases at V and 0 bases at J, with 18 bases in the middle.

The rearrangement links TRBV19 to TRBJ1-2; 12 nucleotides match TRBD1. Germline V CDR1 and CDR2: LNHDA, SQIVND (reference sequence). The CDR3 runs 17 residues. With V trimmed by 2 bases and J by 8 bases, 12 bases remained unmatched. The CDR3, as DNA: TGTGCCAGTAGTATAAGGCCCCCGGGACAGGGGGCCGGGGGCTACACCTTC. It specifies CASSIRPPGQGAGGYTF.

This clone was found once. The rearrangement links TRBV7-9 to TRBJ1-5; 7 bases fit TRBD1. The CDR3 is 15 residues long. Germline V gene data show CDR1 as SEHNR and CDR2 as FQNEAQ (reference sequence). With 2 bases clipped from V and 7 bases from J, the junction kept 8 bases outside the gene matches. For the CDR3, the DNA is TGTGCCAGCAGCTTAACCGGACAGGCCGAGCAGCCCCAGCATTTT. It is translated as CASSLTGQAEQPQHF.

The V gene is TRBV11-2, the J gene TRBJ2-7; tentative D call: TRBD1 (6 bases). The germline V gene has CDR1 SGHAT and CDR2 FQNNGV. The CDR3 is made up of 15 amino acids. V lost 0 bases and J lost 4, with 13 bases in between. CDR3 sequence: CASSLDGGGRYEQYF. The CDR3 DNA reads as TGTGCCAGCAGCTTAGATGGGGGCGGCAGGTACGAGCAGTACTTC.

The rearrangement uses TRBV5-4 and TRBJ2-4; D is unresolved. CDR1 is SGHNT and CDR2 is YYREEE in the germline V gene (reference sequence). The CDR3 totals 15 residues. Trimming shortened V by 4 bases and J by 8 bases, and 19 bases separated the two germline ends. The CDR3, as DNA: TGTGCCAGCAGCCATCTAGAAGATCGAACGGACATTCAGTACTTC. It is translated as CASSHLEDRTDIQYF.

The genes are TRBV4-1 and TRBJ2-3; TRBD2 aligns across 12 bases. V dropped 4 bases and J dropped 3; count of bases not matched to a gene: 5. Looked up from germline, CDR1 is MGHRA and CDR2 is YSYEKL. This CDR3 region has 16 residues. DNA for the CDR3: TGCGCCAGCAGCCCCCTTCTAGCGGGAGGGACAGATACGCAGTATTTT. Translated, it gives CASSPLLAGGTDTQYF.

This rearrangement joins TRBV5-1 to TRBJ1-3; maybe TRBD1 (6 bases). The V gene's germline CDR1 is SGHRS and CDR2 YFSETQ. V lost 1 base to trimming and J lost 3 bases, with 11 bases between them. CDR3 length: 15 residues. As DNA, the CDR3 is TGCGCCAGCAGCTTGTTGGGGGCTGATGGAAACACCATATATTTT. Its protein is CASSLLGADGNTIYF. The variable domain in full, with the rest retrieved from reference TRBV5-1 and TRBJ1-3, is KAGVTQTPRYLIKTRGQQVTLSCSPISGHRSVSWYQQTPGQGLQFLFEYFSETQRNKGNFPGRFSGRQFSNSRSEMNVSTLELGDSALYLCASSLLGADGNTIYFGEGSWLTVV.

This clone was observed once. This chain connects TRBV10-2 to TRBJ2-1; D possibly corresponds to TRBD2 (6 bases). CDR1 is WSHSY, CDR2 SAAADI, per germline. This CDR3 region has 17 residues. Trimming took 2 bases from V and 0 from J, leaving 14 bases between them. The CDR3 sequence: CASSEIGTSRSYNEQFF. CDR3 sequence (DNA): TGCGCCAGCAGTGAGATCGGGACTTCCCGCTCCTACAATGAGCAGTTCTTC.